The T cell receptor (beta chain) described here comes from a study of OX40 agonist ivuxolimab in advanced cancers. No patient had autoimmune disease or received systemic immunosuppression. The CDR3 length is 14 residues. The V end was cut by 3 bases, the J end by 6 bases, with 14 bases between. Germline V lookup: CDR1 SGDLS, CDR2 YYNGEE. By its share, this clone is medium-sized. At the DNA level, this CDR3 is encoded by other sequences in the same sample as well. Assay: immunoSEQ multiplex PCR; the TCRdb copy retains only in-frame clones and omits some. The sample yields about 12,000 clones, around 80% seen once.

The chain carries TRBV9 and TRBJ2-3; D may be TRBD1 (5 bases). This receptor was identified in an adult with an advanced solid tumor such as melanoma, head and neck, liver or kidney cancer. Sample: CD4+ or CD8+ T cells sorted from blood, taken in a trial of the OX40 agonist ivuxolimab. CDR3 DNA: TGTGCCAGCAGCGCCTCAGGGCGCGCTGATACGCAGTATTTT. It translates to CASSASGRADTQYF.